A single sample gave rise to the 27 T cell receptor beta chains below, sequenced in a study of cytomegalovirus exposure and HLA in healthy donors. Sequencing was performed with immunoSEQ multiplex PCR; in TCRdb, only in-frame clones are kept and a portion is missing. The table shows some 100,000 clones, with 88% occurring only once. Sequencing was carried out using PBMCs. These receptor sequences come from a man between 18 and 29 years old in good health and CMV-seropositive.

This chain connects TRBV19 to TRBJ2-2; unclear D gene. V lost 5 bases to trimming and J lost 10 bases, with 11 bases between them. Germline CDR1 reads LNHDA; CDR2 reads SQIVND (reference sequence). This CDR3 is 12 amino acids long. CDR3 protein: CASSSDQEELFF. For the CDR3, the DNA is TGTGCCAGTAGTTCGGATCAGGAGGAGCTGTTTTTT. The whole variable domain, remainder taken from reference TRBV19 and TRBJ2-2, is DGGITQSPKYLFRKEGQNVTLSCEQNLNHDAMYWYRQDPGQGLRLIYYSQIVNDFQKGDIAEGYSVSREKKESFPLTVTSAQKNPTAFYLCASSSDQEELFFGEGSRLTVL.

This clone has just one count. This chain links TRBV7-2 with TRBJ1-5; the match to TRBD1 covers 9 bases. Per germline, CDR1 SGHTA and CDR2 FQGNSA. The CDR3 consists of 14 residues. V was clipped by 5 bases and J by 5 bases; unmatched bases: 4. Here the CDR3 reads CASSPRQGDQPQHF. As DNA, the CDR3 is TGTGCCAGCAGCCCCCGACAGGGGGATCAGCCCCAGCATTTT. Based on the CDR3 plus reference TRBV7-2 and TRBJ1-5, the full variable domain is GAGVSQSPSNKVTEKGKDVELRCDPISGHTALYWYRQSLGQGLEFLIYFQGNSAPDKSGLPSDRFSAERTGGSVSTLTIQRTQQEDSAVYLCASSPRQGDQPQHFGDGTRLSIL.

V usage is TRBV10-2 and J usage is TRBJ1-5; the D is unclear. V dropped 4 bases and J dropped 4 bases, with 5 bases sitting between them. The CDR3 runs 12 residues. Per the germline V gene, CDR1 is WSHSY and CDR2 is SAAADI. CDR3 nucleotide sequence: TGCGCCAGCAGTGTGCTAAATCAGCCCCAGCATTTT. It yields the protein CASSVLNQPQHF.

The V call is TRBV6-1, the J call TRBJ1-5; 9 bases line up with TRBD1. The J segment lost 3 bases and the V segment lost 4 bases, leaving 4 bases of the junction unmatched. This CDR3 has 15 residues. CDR1 is MNHNS and CDR2 is SASEGT in the germline V gene. The CDR3 DNA reads as TGTGCCAGCAGTGGAGGGACAGGGCACAATCAGCCCCAGCATTTT. As protein: CASSGGTGHNQPQHF.

The CDR3 here is CASVNGGWADTQYF. The CDR3 DNA reads as TGCGCCAGCGTTAACGGGGGTTGGGCAGATACGCAGTATTTT. The chain employs TRBV10-2 and TRBJ2-3; D may be TRBD2 (6 bases). V lost 8 bases to trimming and J lost 4 bases, with 16 bases between them. CDR3 length equals 14 residues. Germline V CDR1 and CDR2: WSHSY, SAAADI.

The chain employs TRBV10-2 and TRBJ1-5; no clear D gene. The germline CDR1 and CDR2 sequences are WSHSY and SAAADI. The CDR3 length is 13 residues. Trimming removed 4 bases from V and 6 bases from J, with 10 bases in between. In DNA form, the CDR3 reads TGCGCCAGCAGTGCCTTTGGAGGTCAGCCCCAGCATTTT. It is translated as CASSAFGGQPQHF.

The chain combines TRBV7-2 with TRBJ2-3; 9 positions agree with TRBD2. V was clipped by 5 bases and J by 1 base; unmatched bases: 10. This CDR3 spans 17 amino acids. Germline CDR1 SGHTA, CDR2 FQGNSA. CDR3 residues: CASSGTAGGPGTDTQYF. CDR3 coding DNA: TGTGCCAGCAGCGGGACGGCGGGGGGGCCGGGCACAGATACGCAGTATTTT. The complete variable domain, with remaining parts taken from reference TRBV7-2 and TRBJ2-3, reads GAGVSQSPSNKVTEKGKDVELRCDPISGHTALYWYRQSLGQGLEFLIYFQGNSAPDKSGLPSDRFSAERTGGSVSTLTIQRTQQEDSAVYLCASSGTAGGPGTDTQYFGPGTRLTVL.

The chain has TRBV6-1 and TRBJ1-5, with D hard to call. Trimming stripped 2 bases from V and 5 bases from J, with 19 bases between. The V gene's germline CDR1 is MNHNS and CDR2 SASEGT. CDR3 length: 17 amino acids. DNA for the CDR3: TGTGCCAGCAGTGAACCGACCAGTCTGTCACTATATCAGCCCCAGCATTTT. Its translation: CASSEPTSLSLYQPQHF.

This clone was detected once. CDR3 sequence reads: CATSRVGDRRASNYGYTF. CDR3 nucleotide sequence: TGTGCCACCAGCAGAGTAGGGGACAGGAGGGCTTCTAACTATGGCTACACCTTC. The V call is TRBV15, the J call TRBJ1-2; 8 bases agree with TRBD1. The CDR3 extends over 18 amino acids. Germline V lookup: CDR1 LNHNV, CDR2 YYDKDF (reference sequence). V dropped 1 base and J dropped 0; count of bases not matched to a gene: 10.

The chain is built from TRBV7-2 and TRBJ1-2; D is ambiguous. V shed 0 bases and J shed 8 bases, with 16 bases lying between them. The germline gives CDR1 SGHTA, CDR2 FQGNSA. CDR3 size: 15 residues. CDR3 sequence reads: CASSLALERHVGYTF. The DNA of the CDR3 is TGTGCCAGCAGCTTAGCGCTAGAGAGGCATGTAGGCTACACCTTC.

This chain connects TRBV7-2 to TRBJ2-7, with a possible D match to TRBD2 (5 bases). The germline CDR1 and CDR2 sequences are SGHTA and FQGNSA. This CDR3 is built from 14 residues. The V end was cut by 4 bases, the J end by 5 bases, with 15 bases between. The CDR3 sequence: CASSSRGSRDEQYF. In nucleotides, the CDR3 is TGTGCCAGCAGCTCCCGAGGGTCCCGTGACGAGCAGTACTTC.

J is TRBJ2-3 and V is TRBV5-4, with TRBD1 identical over 7 bases. V gave up 2 bases and J gave up 3 bases; unmatched junction bases: 6. CDR1 SGHNT and CDR2 YYREEE come from the germline V gene (reference sequence). This CDR3 region has 15 residues. CDR3 in amino acids: CASSFKTGTTDTQYF. The CDR3 DNA sequence: TGTGCCAGCAGCTTCAAGACAGGGACGACAGATACGCAGTATTTT.

The chain is built from TRBV7-8 and TRBJ2-2, with TRBD2 as a possible D gene (6 bases). The CDR3 is 17 amino acids. V was cut by 4 bases and J by 5 bases, with 20 bases left in between. The germline V gene has CDR1 SGHVS and CDR2 FQNEAQ. The CDR3 is CASSSGGLGGRTGELFF. The CDR3 DNA reads as TGTGCCAGCAGCTCCGGAGGGCTAGGCGGTAGAACCGGGGAGCTGTTTTTT.

This clone was detected once. The rearrangement uses TRBV10-1 and TRBJ2-3; D might be TRBD1 (6 bases). Trimming shortened V by 7 bases and J by 11 bases, and 19 bases separated the two germline ends. This CDR3 region has 13 residues. Germline CDR1 is WNHNN and CDR2 is SYGVQD (reference sequence). Written as DNA, the CDR3 is TGCGCCAGCACCCTGACCGGGACATCAAGGCAGTATTTT. Translation: CASTLTGTSRQYF.

For the CDR3, the DNA is TGTGCCAGTAGCAAGACAGGGGGTTCCCCCGTCGAGCAGTACTTC. Residues: CASSKTGGSPVEQYF. The V call is TRBV19, the J call TRBJ2-7; TRBD1 matches 9 bases. CDR1 is LNHDA and CDR2 is SQIVND in the germline V gene (reference sequence). Trimming removed 6 bases from V and 6 bases from J; junction bases left unmatched: 12. The CDR3 extends over 15 amino acids.

In this sample, this clone turned up a few times. The gene calls are TRBV27 and TRBJ1-6, with TRBD1 matching 7 bases. CDR3 length equals 13 residues. V lost 10 bases to trimming and J lost 8 bases; unmatched junction nucleotides: 8. Germline V lookup: CDR1 MNHEY, CDR2 SMNVEV (reference sequence). In DNA form, the CDR3 reads TGTGCCACCCGGACAGGCGCATATTCACCCCTCCACTTT. This sequence encodes CATRTGAYSPLHF.

This clone was picked up one time. This chain joins TRBV5-5 and TRBJ1-6, with D possibly TRBD1 on 6 matching bases. The germline CDR1 and CDR2 sequences are SGHKS and YYEKEE (reference sequence). This CDR3 is built from 16 residues. Trimming took 3 bases from V and 0 from J, leaving 10 bases between them. The CDR3 nucleotides read TGTGCCAGCAGCTGGGACAAGAGCTCCTATAATTCACCCCTCCACTTT. It specifies CASSWDKSSYNSPLHF.

This chain connects TRBV18 to TRBJ2-5; D gene ambiguous. This CDR3 comprises 14 residues. The germline V and J ends were trimmed by 3 bases and 1 base, with 9 bases remaining between them. Germline assignment: CDR1 KGHSH and CDR2 LQKENI. CDR3 in amino acids: CASSPGTAQETQYF. In DNA form, the CDR3 reads TGTGCCAGCTCACCGGGCACAGCCCAAGAGACCCAGTACTTC. The entire variable domain, with the rest obtained from reference TRBV18 and TRBJ2-5, is as follows: NAGVMQNPRHLVRRRGQEARLRCSPMKGHSHVYWYRQLPEEGLKFMVYLQKENIIDESGMPKERFSAEFPKEGPSILRIQQVVRGDSAAYFCASSPGTAQETQYFGPGTRLLVL.

The genes are TRBV28 and TRBJ2-2; 12 bases match TRBD1. Germline values: CDR1 MDHEN, CDR2 SYDVKM. Germline trimming cut 1 base from V and 7 bases from J; bases unmatched to any gene: 7. The CDR3 consists of 17 residues. The CDR3 reads CASSLFPGTGGIGELFF. The DNA of the CDR3 is TGTGCCAGCAGTTTATTCCCCGGGACAGGGGGCATCGGGGAGCTGTTTTTT.

V usage is TRBV14 and J usage is TRBJ2-2; 9 bases agree with TRBD1. The ends lost 4 bases at V and 7 bases at J; junction bases unmatched: 19. This CDR3 has 19 residues. CDR1 and CDR2 (germline): SGHDN, FVKESK. CDR3 bases: TGTGCCAGCAGCCTCTCCTTACTAGACCGGGACAGGGTTGGCGGGGAGCTGTTTTTT. It yields the protein CASSLSLLDRDRVGGELFF.

The J gene is TRBJ1-5, the V gene TRBV19; TRBD1 might be the D (6 bases). Trimming cost V 3 bases and J 5 bases, with 14 bases left between them. The length of the CDR3 is 15 residues. Germline lookup yields CDR1 LNHDA and CDR2 SQIVND (reference sequence). The CDR3 is CASSIPNRVDQPQHF. The CDR3 nucleotides are TGTGCCAGTAGTATTCCCAACAGGGTCGATCAGCCCCAGCATTTT.

This sequence joins TRBV12-5 and TRBJ1-1, with 8 positions matching TRBD1. V was clipped by 6 bases and J by 1 base; unmatched bases: 10. Germline CDR1 LGHNT, CDR2 FRNRAP. The CDR3 covers 16 residues. Here the CDR3 DNA reads TGTGCTAGTGGATCAGGGGGCTTAATTACGAACACTGAAGCTTTCTTT. The encoded protein is CASGSGGLITNTEAFF. Filled out from reference TRBV12-5 and TRBJ1-1, the complete variable domain reads DARVTQTPRHKVTEMGQEVTMRCQPILGHNTVFWYRQTMMQGLELLAYFRNRAPLDDSGMPKDRFSAEMPDATLATLKIQPSEPRDSAVYFCASGSGGLITNTEAFFGQGTRLTVV.

This chain links TRBV18 with TRBJ1-1; possible D gene TRBD1, 6 bases. The CDR3 runs 13 residues. Germline assignment: CDR1 KGHSH and CDR2 LQKENI. With 6 bases removed from V and 4 bases from J, the gap between germline ends came to 12 bases. CDR3 protein: CASSLQGTTEAFF. CDR3 nucleotides: TGTGCCAGCTCTCTACAGGGAACCACTGAAGCTTTCTTT.

The chain recombines TRBV18 with TRBJ1-1, with TRBD1 identical over 7 bases. Trimming removed 4 bases from V and 6 bases from J; junction bases left unmatched: 5. This CDR3 has 13 amino acids. Germline CDR1 and CDR2: KGHSH and LQKENI. CDR3 sequence reads: CASSLGTDSEAFF. The CDR3 DNA follows: TGTGCCAGCTCACTAGGGACAGACTCTGAAGCTTTCTTT.

The V gene is TRBV7-8, the J gene TRBJ2-1; TRBD1 agrees at 9 bases. Germline V CDR1 and CDR2: SGHVS, FQNEAQ. Trimming took 0 bases from V and 8 from J; bases not matched to a gene: 8. This CDR3 comprises 16 residues. CDR3 in amino acids: CASSLAWTGARDEQFF. Here the CDR3 DNA reads TGTGCCAGCAGCTTAGCGTGGACAGGGGCGAGAGATGAGCAGTTCTTC.

The chain uses TRBV5-5 and TRBJ1-2; D is unresolved. Germline CDR1 and CDR2: SGHKS and YYEKEE (reference sequence). V gave up 0 bases and J gave up 2 bases, with 11 bases separating them. There are 15 residues in the CDR3. CDR3 nucleotides: TGTGCCAGCAGCTTGGGGCACAGTGTGAACTATGGCTACACCTTC. Residues: CASSLGHSVNYGYTF.

The chain combines TRBV7-8 with TRBJ1-2; 9 bases agree with TRBD1. Trimming removed 5 bases from V and 2 bases from J; junction bases left unmatched: 9. In germline, CDR1 is SGHVS, CDR2 FQNEAQ. The CDR3 runs to 16 residues. This chain's CDR3 is CASSPWTGEGNYGYTF. The CDR3 DNA reads TGTGCCAGCAGCCCGTGGACAGGGGAAGGCAACTATGGCTACACCTTC.